This section outlines one TCR beta chain sequence together with its context. Its antigen is still unknown. The sample contains more than one DNA sequence encoding this CDR3. The sample is drawn from a study of long-term antiretroviral therapy in people with HIV. In the study overall: Earliest sampling preceded the 2015 immediate-ART recommendation by about a decade.

The assay used was immunoSEQ (version v3.0), run at survey level. Measured with immunoSEQ multiplex PCR; TCRdb has only the in-frame clones, and not every one. The repertoire has about 37,000 clones, roughly 80% of them found once; the top ten carry 6.2%. Study-wide findings and caveats: In the period from the mid-2000s to the late 2010s, blood was collected, possibly under older ART regimens. Clonal populations expanded prior to ART predominated within the repertoire at all time points.

CDR1 and CDR2 (germline): MGHRA, YSYEKL. The CDR3 contains 15 residues. The ends were cut back, 0 bases at V and 2 bases at J, with 8 bases in the middle. The clonotype comes from a man between 18 and 29 years old with HIV. The rearrangement joins TRBV4-1 to TRBJ1-5, with a possible D match to TRBD1 (5 bases). Source: unsorted PBMCs, taken 1 year after starting antiretroviral therapy. The CDR3 nucleotides read TGCGCCAGCAGCCAAGAGGGACGGGGCAATCAGCCCCAGCATTTT. Its translation is CASSQEGRGNQPQHF.